This TCR beta chain is from a study of cytomegalovirus exposure and HLA in healthy donors. Study in general: Approximately 170 million T cells yielded under 130 million unique TCR beta sequences in earlier analysis.

Germline values: CDR1 SGHVS, CDR2 FQNEAQ. The V and J ends lost 5 bases and 3 bases, in that order; junction bases with no gene match: 5. This CDR3 has 14 amino acids. Overall study findings and caveats: A later analysis reportedly found fewer N-insertions in an Asian-associated ancestry cluster than the roughly 670-donor mean. Rare TCR sequences dominated, though some public TCRs recurred in many donors. Testing in vitro showed three CMV-associated chains specific for CMV antigens.

In regard to this clone: Its antigen is as yet unknown.

The PCR used 60 Vbeta and 13 Jbeta primers. Clones were sequenced by immunoSEQ multiplex PCR, and TCRdb holds only the in-frame ones, with some missing. In the table there are more than 90,000 clones, about two thirds of which are singletons. The V gene is TRBV7-8, the J gene TRBJ1-2, with 8 positions matching TRBD1. Input material: PBMCs. The TCR comes from a boy between 10 and 17 years old in good health and CMV-seropositive. The CDR3 here is CASSRGQDHYGYTF. CDR3 sequence (DNA): TGTGCCAGCAGCAGGGGACAGGACCACTATGGCTACACCTTC.